A selection of T cell receptor beta chains follows, all from one sample in a study of a mutant IDH1 vaccine in newly diagnosed glioma. Sequencing used immunoSEQ multiplex PCR; TCRdb keeps in-frame clones, though not all of them. The table records approximately 66,000 clones, 84% of them present only once. These receptors' targets are unknown. Sequencing used PBMCs, obtained from a glioma patient whose treatment included an IDH1 peptide vaccine. These receptors were taken from a young man with glioma. CDR3s include the opening cysteine and the closing phenylalanine or tryptophan. A D gene is named only where the DNA matches it firmly. Clone sizes are given selectively: once, few, many, or a class where the clone is expanded.

v_call: TRBV6-5
j_call: TRBJ2-1
clone_size: NA
d_call: TRBD2
cdr3_nt: TGTGCCAGCAGTTACTCGAGCGGGGGCGGGGTGTATGAGCAGTTCTTC
cdr3_aa: CASSYSSGGGVYEQFF

v_call: TRBV5-1
j_call: TRBJ1-4
clone_size: NA
d_call: NA
cdr3_nt: TGCGCCAGCAGCGGGGGGAGGGGCCCTGGCGAAAAACTGTTTTTT
cdr3_aa: CASSGGRGPGEKLFF

v_call: TRBV7-9
j_call: TRBJ2-7
clone_size: NA
d_call: NA
cdr3_nt: TGTGCCAGCAGCTTAAGGACATCCTCCTACGAGCAGTACTTC
cdr3_aa: CASSLRTSSYEQYF

v_call: TRBV7-3
j_call: TRBJ1-3
clone_size: NA
d_call: NA
cdr3_nt: TGTGCCAGCAGCTTAACAGCGACAGGCCCCGATTCTGGAAACACCATATATTTT
cdr3_aa: CASSLTATGPDSGNTIYF

v_call: TRBV7-9
j_call: TRBJ2-4
clone_size: NA
d_call: NA
cdr3_nt: TGTGCCAGCAGCTTAGGCGGAATTCAGTACTTC
cdr3_aa: CASSLGGIQYF

v_call: TRBV4-3
j_call: TRBJ1-1
clone_size: NA
d_call: NA
cdr3_nt: TGCGCCAGCAGCCAAGATGCCCTTGGGGGGTTGAACACTGAAGCTTTCTTT
cdr3_aa: CASSQDALGGLNTEAFF

v_call: TRBV6-6
j_call: TRBJ1-5
clone_size: NA
d_call: NA
cdr3_nt: TGTGCCAGCAGCCGGGACGGTAGCAATCAGCCCCAGCATTTT
cdr3_aa: CASSRDGSNQPQHF

v_call: TRBV5-1
j_call: TRBJ2-7
clone_size: NA
d_call: TRBD1
cdr3_nt: TGCGCCAGCAGCCTATCTCCGGGACAGGGATCCTACGAGCAGTACTTC
cdr3_aa: CASSLSPGQGSYEQYF

v_call: TRBV30
j_call: TRBJ1-6
clone_size: NA
d_call: TRBD1
cdr3_nt: TGTGCCTGGAGTGGGCAGGGGGCTTCACCCCTCCACTTT
cdr3_aa: CAWSGQGASPLHF

v_call: TRBV28
j_call: TRBJ1-5
clone_size: NA
d_call: NA
cdr3_nt: TGTGCCAGCAGTCTGATACAGGGTAGCAATCAGCCCCAGCATTTT
cdr3_aa: CASSLIQGSNQPQHF

v_call: TRBV19
j_call: TRBJ2-1
clone_size: NA
d_call: NA
cdr3_nt: TGTGCCAGTAACCCTTCGACGGATTACAATGAGCAGTTCTTC
cdr3_aa: CASNPSTDYNEQFF

v_call: TRBV5-6
j_call: TRBJ2-7
clone_size: once
d_call: TRBD2
cdr3_nt: TGTGCCAGCAGCTCTAGCGGGGGGCCCTCCTACGAGCAGTACTTC
cdr3_aa: CASSSSGGPSYEQYF

v_call: TRBV14
j_call: TRBJ2-5
clone_size: NA
d_call: NA
cdr3_nt: TGTGCCAGCAGCCAAGAACTGACGGAGGCCCAAGAGACCCAGTACTTC
cdr3_aa: CASSQELTEAQETQYF

v_call: TRBV19
j_call: TRBJ2-5
clone_size: NA
d_call: NA
cdr3_nt: TGTGCCAGTAGCTCTCGACTAGTCGAAGAGACCCAGTACTTC
cdr3_aa: CASSSRLVEETQYF

v_call: TRBV4-3
j_call: TRBJ2-7
clone_size: NA
d_call: TRBD2
cdr3_nt: TGCGCCAGCAGCCAAGAGGCTAGCGGGAGGGTGGTCTACGAGCAGTACTTC
cdr3_aa: CASSQEASGRVVYEQYF

v_call: TRBV30
j_call: TRBJ1-1
clone_size: few
d_call: NA
cdr3_nt: TGTGCCTGGAGTGCACCTACCACCGGCCCCCCCCGGGTAAACACTGAAGCTTTCTTT
cdr3_aa: CAWSAPTTGPPRVNTEAFF

v_call: TRBV9
j_call: TRBJ1-1
clone_size: few
d_call: NA
cdr3_nt: TGTGCCAGCAGCGTAGTTCAAGACACTGAAGCTTTCTTT
cdr3_aa: CASSVVQDTEAFF

v_call: TRBV19
j_call: TRBJ1-2
clone_size: NA
d_call: NA
cdr3_nt: TGTGCCAGTACCACGTTCGAAGATTATGGCTACACCTTC
cdr3_aa: CASTTFEDYGYTF

v_call: TRBV27
j_call: TRBJ2-7
clone_size: NA
d_call: TRBD2
cdr3_nt: TGTGCCAGCAGTCGACTAGCCTTACGCTCCTACGAGCAGTACTTC
cdr3_aa: CASSRLALRSYEQYF

v_call: TRBV27
j_call: TRBJ2-5
clone_size: NA
d_call: NA
cdr3_nt: TGTGCCAGCAGCCCGACTAGGAGGCAAGAGACCCAGTACTTC
cdr3_aa: CASSPTRRQETQYF

v_call: TRBV28
j_call: TRBJ2-7
clone_size: NA
d_call: TRBD1
cdr3_nt: TGTGCCAGCAGGGGACAGTCCTCCTACGAGCAGTACTTC
cdr3_aa: CASRGQSSYEQYF

v_call: TRBV4-3
j_call: TRBJ2-1
clone_size: NA
d_call: TRBD2
cdr3_nt: TGCGCCAGCAGCCAAGATCGGGGGGGAGGAAATGAGCAGTTCTTC
cdr3_aa: CASSQDRGGGNEQFF

v_call: TRBV5-1
j_call: TRBJ1-1
clone_size: NA
d_call: NA
cdr3_nt: TGCGCCAGCAGCTTGGATATGAGGGACACTGAAGCTTTCTTT
cdr3_aa: CASSLDMRDTEAFF

v_call: TRBV7-6
j_call: TRBJ2-1
clone_size: NA
d_call: TRBD1
cdr3_nt: TGTGCCAGCAGCTTAGGGTTCCGGGACAGGGTTTACAATGAGCAGTTCTTC
cdr3_aa: CASSLGFRDRVYNEQFF

v_call: TRBV10-3
j_call: TRBJ2-1
clone_size: NA
d_call: NA
cdr3_nt: TGTGCCATCAGTGACCCGCGGATGGCAGGGATGGATGAGCAGTTCTTC
cdr3_aa: CAISDPRMAGMDEQFF

v_call: TRBV4-1
j_call: TRBJ1-4
clone_size: NA
d_call: TRBD1
cdr3_nt: TGCGCCAGCAGCCAAGCGACAGGGGTGGTAGAAAAACTGTTTTTT
cdr3_aa: CASSQATGVVEKLFF

v_call: TRBV15
j_call: TRBJ2-7
clone_size: once
d_call: TRBD2
cdr3_nt: TGTGCCACCAGCAGAATGGCGGGGAGCGGGAGGTCCGGCTCCTACGAGCAGTACTTC
cdr3_aa: CATSRMAGSGRSGSYEQYF

v_call: TRBV6-6
j_call: TRBJ2-1
clone_size: NA
d_call: NA
cdr3_nt: TGTGCCAGCAGTTACTCGAGAAGCGATCAGTTCTTC
cdr3_aa: CASSYSRSDQFF

v_call: TRBV18
j_call: TRBJ2-5
clone_size: NA
d_call: NA
cdr3_nt: TGTGCCAGCTCACCACGGGTTCAAGAGACCCAGTACTTC
cdr3_aa: CASSPRVQETQYF

v_call: TRBV18
j_call: TRBJ2-7
clone_size: NA
d_call: TRBD1
cdr3_nt: TGTGCCAGCTCACCACTTCCGGGACAGTCCTACGAGCAGTACTTC
cdr3_aa: CASSPLPGQSYEQYF

v_call: TRBV6-5
j_call: TRBJ1-3
clone_size: NA
d_call: TRBD1
cdr3_nt: TGTGCCAGCAGGAGTAGGGGGCAGGGAAACACCATATATTTT
cdr3_aa: CASRSRGQGNTIYF

v_call: TRBV14
j_call: TRBJ2-7
clone_size: NA
d_call: NA
cdr3_nt: TGTGCCAGCAGCCATAAGAGGGAGCAGTACTTC
cdr3_aa: CASSHKREQYF

v_call: TRBV9
j_call: TRBJ1-6
clone_size: NA
d_call: NA
cdr3_nt: TGTGCCAGCAGCGTTCAACATTCACCCCTCCACTTT
cdr3_aa: CASSVQHSPLHF

v_call: TRBV6-5
j_call: TRBJ1-5
clone_size: NA
d_call: NA
cdr3_nt: TGTGCCAGCAGTTCTACGACAAGGGGAGCGGATCAGCCCCAGCATTTT
cdr3_aa: CASSSTTRGADQPQHF

v_call: TRBV9
j_call: TRBJ1-2
clone_size: NA
d_call: NA
cdr3_nt: TGTGCCAGCACGGTCGGACATGACTACACCTTC
cdr3_aa: CASTVGHDYTF

v_call: TRBV5-1
j_call: TRBJ1-4
clone_size: NA
d_call: NA
cdr3_nt: TGCGCCAGCAGCCCTACAGGGTCTCGGTCTGAAAAACTGTTTTTT
cdr3_aa: CASSPTGSRSEKLFF

v_call: TRBV19
j_call: TRBJ1-5
clone_size: NA
d_call: NA
cdr3_nt: TGTGCCAGTAGTTACCCCGGGCTCCCCACGACCCAGCATTTT
cdr3_aa: CASSYPGLPTTQHF

v_call: TRBV9
j_call: TRBJ2-5
clone_size: NA
d_call: TRBD2
cdr3_nt: TGTGCCAGCAGCATTGGGCGGGGGGCTGGGGAGACCCAGTACTTC
cdr3_aa: CASSIGRGAGETQYF

v_call: TRBV7-6
j_call: TRBJ2-5
clone_size: NA
d_call: TRBD2
cdr3_nt: TGTGCCAGCAGCTTAGGAGGTTTGCGGGAGCCCCGGGAGACCCAGTACTTC
cdr3_aa: CASSLGGLREPRETQYF

v_call: TRBV18
j_call: TRBJ2-1
clone_size: NA
d_call: NA
cdr3_nt: TGTGCCAGCTCACCACCCCACAATGAGCAGTTCTTC
cdr3_aa: CASSPPHNEQFF

v_call: TRBV27
j_call: TRBJ2-7
clone_size: NA
d_call: NA
cdr3_nt: TGTGCCAGCAGGTTCTACTGGGAGTCTGGGACATACGAGCAGTACTTC
cdr3_aa: CASRFYWESGTYEQYF

v_call: TRBV4-3
j_call: TRBJ2-7
clone_size: NA
d_call: NA
cdr3_nt: TGCGCCAGCAGCCAATCGATCGTTGGGGGCTACGAGCAGTACTTC
cdr3_aa: CASSQSIVGGYEQYF

v_call: TRBV7-2
j_call: TRBJ1-5
clone_size: NA
d_call: TRBD1
cdr3_nt: TGTGCCAGCAACTCCCAGAGGGGGCCCGGGCAGCCCCAGCATTTT
cdr3_aa: CASNSQRGPGQPQHF

v_call: TRBV7-2
j_call: TRBJ1-2
clone_size: NA
d_call: NA
cdr3_nt: TGTGCCAGCAGCTTAGTTGGGACGGCTTATGGCTACACCTTC
cdr3_aa: CASSLVGTAYGYTF

v_call: TRBV19
j_call: TRBJ1-5
clone_size: few
d_call: NA
cdr3_nt: TGTGCCAGTAGTATTTCCAGGGGATTTAGCAATCAGCCCCAGCATTTT
cdr3_aa: CASSISRGFSNQPQHF

v_call: TRBV7-2
j_call: TRBJ1-4
clone_size: NA
d_call: TRBD1
cdr3_nt: TGTGCCAGCAGCCAAGAAAGGACAGGGGCTGTGGGGAAACTGTTTTTT
cdr3_aa: CASSQERTGAVGKLFF

v_call: TRBV18
j_call: TRBJ2-7
clone_size: few
d_call: TRBD1
cdr3_nt: TGTGCCAGCTCGTCCCGTCCGGGACAGGGATCCTACGAGCAGTACTTC
cdr3_aa: CASSSRPGQGSYEQYF

v_call: TRBV4-3
j_call: TRBJ1-1
clone_size: NA
d_call: NA
cdr3_nt: TGCGCCAGCAGCCAGGCAAGGGGTGCTGAAGCTTTCTTT
cdr3_aa: CASSQARGAEAFF

v_call: TRBV28
j_call: TRBJ1-5
clone_size: NA
d_call: TRBD1
cdr3_nt: TGTGCCAGCAGTTCACGGACAGGCTATAGCAATCAGCCCCAGCATTTT
cdr3_aa: CASSSRTGYSNQPQHF

v_call: TRBV9
j_call: TRBJ2-1
clone_size: NA
d_call: TRBD2
cdr3_nt: TGTGCCAGCAGCGAGGCAACTAGCGGAGGTCTGAGCTCCTACAATGAGCAGTTCTTC
cdr3_aa: CASSEATSGGLSSYNEQFF

v_call: TRBV7-6
j_call: TRBJ1-1
clone_size: NA
d_call: NA
cdr3_nt: TGTGCCAGCAGCTCCTCCGGAAGGGAGGACACTGAAGCTTTCTTT
cdr3_aa: CASSSSGREDTEAFF